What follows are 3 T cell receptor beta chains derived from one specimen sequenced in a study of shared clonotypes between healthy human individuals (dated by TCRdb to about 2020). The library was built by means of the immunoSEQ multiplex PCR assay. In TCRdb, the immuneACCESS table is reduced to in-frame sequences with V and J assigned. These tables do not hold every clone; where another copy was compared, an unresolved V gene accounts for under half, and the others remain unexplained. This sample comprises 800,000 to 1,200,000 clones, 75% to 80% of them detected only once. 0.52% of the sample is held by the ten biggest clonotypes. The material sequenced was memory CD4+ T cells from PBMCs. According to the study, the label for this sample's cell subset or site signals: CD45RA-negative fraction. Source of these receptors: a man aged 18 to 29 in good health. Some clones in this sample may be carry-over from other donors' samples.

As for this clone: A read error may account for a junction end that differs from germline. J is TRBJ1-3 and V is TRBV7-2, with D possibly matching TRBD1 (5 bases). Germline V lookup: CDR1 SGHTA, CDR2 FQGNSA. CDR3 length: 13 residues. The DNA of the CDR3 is TGTGCCAGCAGGTTACCCGGAGGGCAGGGCTTGCATTTT. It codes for CASRLPGGQGLHF.

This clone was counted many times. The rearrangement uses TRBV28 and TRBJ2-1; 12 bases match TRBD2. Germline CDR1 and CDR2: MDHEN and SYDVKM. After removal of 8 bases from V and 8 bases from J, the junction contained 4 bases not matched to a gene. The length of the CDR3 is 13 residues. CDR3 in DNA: TGTGCCAGCCTAGCGGGAGGGTTAGATGAGCAGTTCTTC. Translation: CASLAGGLDEQFF.

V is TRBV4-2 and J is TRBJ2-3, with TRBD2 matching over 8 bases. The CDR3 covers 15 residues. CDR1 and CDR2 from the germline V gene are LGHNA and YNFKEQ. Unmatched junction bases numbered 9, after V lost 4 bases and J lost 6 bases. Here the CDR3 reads CASSRSGSQPDTQYF. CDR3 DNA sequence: TGTGCCAGCAGCCGCAGCGGGAGTCAACCCGATACGCAGTATTTT.